Below, 2 T cell receptor beta chains from the same sample are listed, as sequenced in a study of cytomegalovirus exposure and HLA in healthy donors. Primers: 60 Vbeta forward and 13 Jbeta reverse. TCRdb keeps only in-frame clones here, not all; method: immunoSEQ multiplex PCR. In total, the table holds 150,000 to 200,000 clones. The specimen was PBMCs. The receptor set was obtained from a man aged 30 to 45 in good health and CMV-seronegative.

This chain uses TRBV18 with TRBJ2-1; tentative D call: TRBD2 (5 bases). CDR1 and CDR2 from the germline V gene are KGHSH and LQKENI. With 3 bases removed from V and 5 bases from J, the gap between germline ends came to 14 bases. The CDR3 totals 15 residues. CDR3: CASSPDDGIHNEQFF. CDR3 coding DNA: TGTGCCAGCTCACCCGATGACGGGATTCACAATGAGCAGTTCTTC.

V is TRBV29-1 and J is TRBJ1-2; weak D call: TRBD1 (6 bases). Per the germline V gene, CDR1 is SQVTM and CDR2 is ANQGSEA. This CDR3 is 15 amino acids long. Trimming shortened V by 7 bases and J by 0 bases, and 18 bases separated the two germline ends. CDR3 region: CSASTGSAANYGYTF. In DNA, the CDR3 is TGCAGCGCCTCGACAGGATCGGCCGCTAACTATGGCTACACCTTC.